Here is one T cell receptor beta chain with its context. The CDR3 has 14 amino acids. Germline CDR1 is MNHEY and CDR2 is SVGAGI. Trimming left V 5 bases short and J 5 bases short, with 15 bases between. This entry comes from a study of shared T cell receptors in the human thymus. Sequencing used immunoSEQ multiplex PCR; TCRdb keeps in-frame clones, though not all of them. The sample includes roughly 410,000 clones, 95% of them seen just once. This TCR was recovered from a human donor. This sequence joins TRBV6-5 and TRBJ2-5; TRBD1 might be the D (5 bases). Sequenced input: thymocytes. Here the CDR3 DNA reads TGTGCCAGCAGTAACCCGGACATGGTGGAGACCCAGTACTTC. It is translated as CASSNPDMVETQYF.